This TCR beta chain emerged from a study of cytomegalovirus exposure and HLA in healthy donors. Germline V gene lookup returns CDR1 GTSNPN and CDR2 SVGIG (reference sequence). The CDR3 is 14 amino acids. The germline V and J ends were trimmed by 0 bases and 4 bases, with 12 bases remaining between them. Each of the donors was a healthy bone marrow donor. General study results and limits: Follow-up analysis found HLA locus-dependent TCR association rates, highest for DRB1 and lowest for HLA-C. TCR beta V- and J-gene trimming, according to a later analysis, was linked to a missense DCLRE1C variant. It was reported in a later analysis that an Asian-associated ancestry cluster showed fewer N-insertions than the 666-donor mean.

A note on this clone: The antigen is not known.

Amplification used 60 Vbeta primers and 13 Jbeta primers. Assay used: immunoSEQ multiplex PCR; TCRdb lists only in-frame clones, some missing. Of around 130,000 clones in the sample, 66% were seen once. The J gene is TRBJ1-1, the V gene TRBV30, with D possibly TRBD1 on 5 matching bases. Sample: PBMCs. The origin of this receptor is a man aged 18-30 years in good health and CMV-seronegative. In DNA form, the CDR3 reads TGTGCCTGGAGTGTCACAGGTTGGGGCACTGAAGCTTTCTTT. This codes for CAWSVTGWGTEAFF.